This T cell receptor (beta chain) was sequenced in a study of cytomegalovirus exposure and HLA in healthy donors. Turning to the study itself: In a previous analysis, some 120 million unique TCR beta sequences were found from about 190 million T cells.

Looked up from germline, CDR1 is MDHEN and CDR2 is SYDVKM. The trim removed 6 bases at V and 7 bases at J, leaving 8 bases unmatched. CDR3 length: 13 residues. It was with 60 Vbeta and 13 Jbeta primers that the PCR ran. Using immunoSEQ multiplex PCR, the repertoire was profiled, and TCRdb retains in-frame clones only, with some absent. The sample contains 90,000 to 100,000 clones, over 65% of which appear only once. The material sequenced was PBMCs. The chain combines TRBV28 with TRBJ2-7; the match to TRBD1 covers 8 bases. This receptor was identified in a male donor in good health and CMV-seronegative. The CDR3: CASRGQVKREQYF. The DNA for the CDR3 is TGTGCCAGCAGGGGACAGGTAAAGAGGGAGCAGTACTTC.